The source of this TCR beta chain is a study of T-cell reconstitution after alpha-beta-depleted transplantation in children listed by TCRdb under 2016. In the study overall: Using TCR repertoire profiling, the study quantitatively followed how T-cell immune reconstitution unfolded in children after TCRalphabeta/CD19-depleted allogeneic hematopoietic cell transplantation.

In the paper's terms, the treatment or condition label means: allogeneic hematopoietic cell transplantation with graft depleted of TCRalphabeta T cells and CD19 B cells. Transplant recipients were children who received TCRalphabeta/CD19-depleted allogeneic hematopoietic cell grafts. The CDR3 holds 15 amino acids from the cysteine to the phenylalanine. Only the CDR3 part of the read is kept: 45 bases, read in frame from the first base. V loses 1 base of germline sequence and J loses 0 bases, and the interval between the two ends is 9 bases. From the germline V gene, CDR1 is LGHNA and CDR2 is YSLEER. This clonotype was recorded many times. Its specific antigen is unknown. The sample holds no much larger clone one base away, and base qualities are not on file. The protocol used for the library was PCR. The run used an Illumina HiSeq 2500. To normalize quantification of the TCRbeta repertoire, the TCR libraries were built with molecular barcoding that relied on unique molecular identifiers. The public sequencing data were trimmed at Q25 with fastp and processed into clonotypes with MiXCR by TCRdb, which kept only in-frame beta chains. Every distinct CDR3 protein forms one entry, paired with its most common genes and DNA. Within this sample are 700,000 to 950,000 distinct CDR3 sequences, with roughly 15% of them counted one time only. Clones ranked in the top ten supply around 5% of the sample.

The paper's findings and limits, for the study overall: The apparently early recovery of alphabetaT-cell counts about two months after transplant reportedly depended on only several hundred rapidly expanded clones that came from non-depleted graft cells. In some patients, high TCRbeta diversity at day 60 was attributed to recipient T cells and intrathymic progenitors that had survived conditioning. Over the following months the frequencies of hyperexpanded clones went down, and after one year T-cell counts and TCRbeta diversity were mostly credited to newly produced T cells.

The rearrangement combines TRBV4-3 with TRBJ1-1, with the D gene not confidently named. Here the sequenced sample was PBMCs, mostly from graft donor cells, taken 360 days after TCRalphabeta/CD19-depleted stem cell transplant. The sequence came from a male patient between 5 and 17 years old who had a stem cell transplant for acute lymphoblastic leukemia, so the T cells may come from the graft donor. The CDR3 protein sequence reads: CASSQAGLMNTEAFF. The DNA sequence reads TGCGCCAGCAGCCAAGCCGGACTCATGAACACTGAAGCTTTCTTT.